This passage covers 15 T cell receptor beta chains from one sample sequenced in a study of PD-L1 blockade in urothelial cancer. Sample time point: pretreatment peripheral blood. The repertoire was sequenced with immunoSEQ multiplex PCR; TCRdb's copy has only in-frame clones and lacks some. The sample has over 45,000 clones; 86% are singletons. The sequencing here drew on PBMCs, taken around atezolizumab (anti-PD-L1) treatment. The receptors originated from a man between 60 and 75 years old with urothelial cancer.

The chain joins TRBV19 to TRBJ1-1; D remains ambiguous. From germline, CDR1 is LNHDA and CDR2 SQIVND (reference sequence). V dropped 7 bases and J dropped 3 bases, with 15 bases sitting between them. The CDR3 extends over 14 amino acids. In nucleotides, the CDR3 is TGTGCCAGTAAGCTCCGCGGGCGGGACACTGAAGCTTTCTTT. This encodes CASKLRGRDTEAFF.

This sequence joins TRBV2 and TRBJ2-3, with a tentative D call TRBD2 (5 bases). The CDR3 loop spans 14 amino acids. Germline V lookup: CDR1 SNHLY, CDR2 FYNNEI. Trimming removed 6 bases from V and 3 bases from J, with 13 bases in between. Here the CDR3 reads CASSVKSGTDTQYF. CDR3 DNA: TGTGCCAGCAGCGTCAAATCGGGGACAGATACGCAGTATTTT. The full variable domain, rest sourced from reference TRBV2 and TRBJ2-3, is EPEVTQTPSHQVTQMGQEVILRCVPISNHLYFYWYRQILGQKVEFLVSFYNNEISEKSEIFDDQFSVERPDGSNFTLKIRSTKLEDSAMYFCASSVKSGTDTQYFGPGTRLTVL.

This clone was counted only a few times. V gene TRBV5-1 combines with J gene TRBJ2-1; D is undetermined. Trimming took off 2 bases at V and 0 bases at J, with 12 bases between the two ends. Looked up from germline, CDR1 is SGHRS and CDR2 is YFSETQ. CDR3 length equals 16 residues. The CDR3 nucleotides read TGCGCCAGCAGCTTAAATGAGGCGAGCTCCTACAATGAGCAGTTCTTC. Amino acids: CASSLNEASSYNEQFF.

The chain employs TRBV18 and TRBJ2-1, with 7 positions matching TRBD2. The CDR3 runs to 14 residues. Germline V CDR1 and CDR2: KGHSH, LQKENI. V trimming: 6 bases; J trimming: 4 bases; junction bases outside the gene matches: 6. The CDR3 DNA reads as TGTGCCAGCTCTAACGGCGGGGGATACAATGAGCAGTTCTTC. It translates to CASSNGGGYNEQFF. The complete variable domain, with remaining parts taken from reference TRBV18 and TRBJ2-1, reads NAGVMQNPRHLVRRRGQEARLRCSPMKGHSHVYWYRQLPEEGLKFMVYLQKENIIDESGMPKERFSAEFPKEGPSILRIQQVVRGDSAAYFCASSNGGGYNEQFFGPGTRLTVL.

The chain has TRBV7-3 and TRBJ1-1, with 7 bases fitting TRBD1. Germline CDR1 is SGHTA and CDR2 is FQGTGA. V lost 5 bases and J lost 8; bases outside the gene matches: 14. This CDR3 has 15 amino acids. The CDR3, as DNA: TGTGCCAGCAGCGCTCGGGCAGGGGGGCATTCAGAAGCTTTCTTT. Its translation is CASSARAGGHSEAFF.

This clone was detected once. The V gene is TRBV13, the J gene TRBJ1-1, with D possibly matching TRBD1 (6 bases). V shed 5 bases and J shed 6 bases, with 13 bases lying between them. The CDR3 spans 13 residues. The germline V gene has CDR1 PRHDT and CDR2 FYEKMQ (reference sequence). The CDR3, as DNA: TGTGCCAGCAGCCAACAGGGTTTGGCTGAAGCTTTCTTT. This sequence encodes CASSQQGLAEAFF.

V gene TRBV5-6 combines with J gene TRBJ2-7; TRBD1 matches 10 bases. The V segment lost 3 bases and the J segment 10 bases; nucleotides outside the gene matches: 22. Germline assignment: CDR1 SGHDT and CDR2 YYEEEE. CDR3 size: 18 residues. The CDR3 DNA is TGTGCCAGCAGCTCGACAGGGGGCTGGGGTAGAACTCCTACGAGCCAGTACTTC. Its translation is CASSSTGGWGRTPTSQYF.

The chain couples TRBV27 to TRBJ2-7, with D perhaps TRBD2 (5 bases). Trimming took off 0 bases at V and 5 bases at J, with 14 bases between the two ends. Germline V CDR1 and CDR2: MNHEY, SMNVEV (reference sequence). The CDR3 spans 15 residues. This CDR3 is CASSLSRGRGHEQYF. The CDR3 DNA sequence: TGTGCCAGCAGTTTATCTCGAGGGCGCGGCCACGAGCAGTACTTC.

The chain combines TRBV10-3 with TRBJ1-5; 8 bases align to TRBD1. The V gene end was trimmed by 8 bases and the J gene end by 3 bases; junction bases not matched to a gene: 6. Germline assignment: CDR1 ENHRY and CDR2 SYGVKD. This CDR3 is 14 amino acids long. CDR3 DNA sequence: TGTGCCATCGGGACAGGAGGAACCAATCAGCCCCAGCATTTT. Its translation: CAIGTGGTNQPQHF.

The chain links TRBV4-3 to TRBJ2-3, with a possible D match to TRBD2 (6 bases). This CDR3 has 16 residues. CDR1 is LGHNA and CDR2 is YSLEER in the germline V gene. V was trimmed by 5 bases and J by 2 bases, leaving 17 bases between them. The DNA for the CDR3 is TGCGCCAGCAGCGAATTCGGCGGGGAGATCACAGATACGCAGTATTTT. It codes for CASSEFGGEITDTQYF.

V is TRBV5-1 and J is TRBJ2-1; the match to TRBD1 covers 9 bases. The CDR3 has 14 residues. CDR1 and CDR2 from the germline V gene are SGHRS and YFSETQ. V was pared by 4 bases and J by 7 bases, with 6 bases of the junction left unmatched. The CDR3 sequence: CASSLLDRGNEQFF. DNA of the CDR3: TGCGCCAGCAGCCTACTCGACAGGGGGAATGAGCAGTTCTTC.

V usage is TRBV5-1 and J usage is TRBJ1-2, with 12 bases that match TRBD1. The V and J ends lost 1 base and 1 base, in that order; junction bases with no gene match: 17. In germline, CDR1 is SGHRS, CDR2 YFSETQ. This CDR3 is 21 amino acids long. CDR3 in DNA: TGCGCCAGCAGCTTGTTCAGCTTCAGGGGGACAGGGGGCTGGGGTAACTATGGCTACACCTTC. Protein sequence: CASSLFSFRGTGGWGNYGYTF. The full variable domain, its missing parts supplied by reference TRBV5-1 and TRBJ1-2, is KAGVTQTPRYLIKTRGQQVTLSCSPISGHRSVSWYQQTPGQGLQFLFEYFSETQRNKGNFPGRFSGRQFSNSRSEMNVSTLELGDSALYLCASSLFSFRGTGGWGNYGYTFGSGTRLTVV.

This clone was observed a few times. The chain combines TRBV30 with TRBJ2-5; 10 bases agree with TRBD2. The V gene end was trimmed by 3 bases and the J gene end by 4 bases; junction bases not matched to a gene: 5. The CDR3 has 14 residues. Germline CDR1 reads GTSNPN; CDR2 reads SVGIG (reference sequence). The CDR3 sequence is CAWRRLAGGETQYF. DNA of the CDR3: TGTGCCTGGAGGCGACTAGCGGGTGGAGAGACCCAGTACTTC.

To note about this clone: At one end, the junction sequence differs from germline, possibly due to a read error. The chain recombines TRBV9 with TRBJ1-5; possibly TRBD1 for D (5 bases). The CDR3 is made up of 15 amino acids. Germline V gene data show CDR1 as SGDLS and CDR2 as YYNGEE. The CDR3: CATSRGSGENQPQHF. The DNA for the CDR3 is TGTGCCACCAGCCGAGGTTCGGGGGAAAATCAGCCCCAGCATTTT.

The rearrangement uses TRBV6-6 and TRBJ2-3; 9 bases line up with TRBD2. The length of the CDR3 is 15 residues. The J segment lost 0 bases and the V segment lost 6 bases, leaving 4 bases of the junction unmatched. Germline V gene sequence: CDR1 MNHNY, CDR2 SVGAGI (reference sequence). The CDR3 DNA reads TGTGCCAGCAGCCAGAGCGGGGGGAGCACAGATACGCAGTATTTT. This translates into CASSQSGGSTDTQYF.